This T cell receptor beta chain was recovered during a study of CDR3 diversity in severe acne. TCRdb redid the calling of the PCR reads with MiXCR, one entry per CDR3 protein. Of roughly 81,000 distinct CDR3 sequences listed, about half are singletons. The V gene lost 1 base and the J gene lost 2 bases, with 8 bases spanning the gap. The CDR3 totals 15 residues. From germline, CDR1 is WSHSY and CDR2 SAAADI. This receptor was identified in a male donor in good health, serving as a control. The chain employs TRBV10-2 and TRBJ1-4; no clear D. Material for sequencing was blood. Written as DNA, the CDR3 is TGCGCCAGCAGTGAGTTCGGGGTCACTAATGAAAAACTGTTTTTT. Residues: CASSEFGVTNEKLFF.